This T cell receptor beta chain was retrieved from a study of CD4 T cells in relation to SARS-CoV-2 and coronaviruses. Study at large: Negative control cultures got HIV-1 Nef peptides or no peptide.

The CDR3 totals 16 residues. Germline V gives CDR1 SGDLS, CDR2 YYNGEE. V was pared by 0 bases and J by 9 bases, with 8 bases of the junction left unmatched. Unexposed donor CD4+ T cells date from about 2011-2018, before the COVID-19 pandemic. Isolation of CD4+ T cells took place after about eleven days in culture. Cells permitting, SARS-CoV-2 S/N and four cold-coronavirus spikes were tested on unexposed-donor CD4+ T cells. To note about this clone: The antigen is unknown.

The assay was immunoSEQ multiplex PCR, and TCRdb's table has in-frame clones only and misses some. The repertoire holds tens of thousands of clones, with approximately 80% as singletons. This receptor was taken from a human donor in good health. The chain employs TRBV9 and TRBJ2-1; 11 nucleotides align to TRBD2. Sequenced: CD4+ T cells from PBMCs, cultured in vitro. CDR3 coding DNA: TGTGCCAGCAGCGTAGAGGTAGCGGGAGGGCCGAGTGAGCAGTTCTTC. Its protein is CASSVEVAGGPSEQFF.